A selection of T cell receptor beta chains follows, all from one sample in a study of technical replicates of blood from a few donors. The data were produced by immunoSEQ multiplex PCR, yet TCRdb's version contains in-frame clones alone and is incomplete. This table holds 75,000 to 90,000 clones, just over 90% found once. Sequenced: T cells isolated from PBMCs. The origin of the receptors is a human donor in good health. The CDR3 runs from the conserved cysteine through the conserved F or W. The D gene is left open where the match is weak. Not every row has a clone size; where given, it reads once, few, many or a size class.

>.|TRBV5-1|TRBJ2-2|.
TGCGCCAGCAGCTTGGGACCGGGTTTCTTTCCCGGGGAGCTGTTTTTT
CASSLGPGFFPGELFF
>.|TRBV9|TRBJ2-7|TRBD1
TGTGCCAGCAGCGCCGGGACAGGTGAATTCTACGAGCAGTACTTC
CASSAGTGEFYEQYF
>.|TRBV28|TRBJ1-2|TRBD1
TGTGCCAGCAGTTTAAACCAGGGGGGTAGTGGCTACACCTTC
CASSLNQGGSGYTF
>.|TRBV30|TRBJ2-1|TRBD2
TGTGCCTGGAAGTTAGCGGGGGGGCCGATTGAGCAGTTCTTC
CAWKLAGGPIEQFF
>.|TRBV30|TRBJ2-2|.
TGTGCTTTGCGCCAGGGGAGCACCGGGGAGCTGTTTTTT
CALRQGSTGELFF
>.|TRBV7-9|TRBJ2-7|.
TGTGCCAGCAGCCAACAGGGCAACGAGCAGTACTTC
CASSQQGNEQYF
>.|TRBV7-5|TRBJ2-3|.
TGTGTCAGAAGCTTCTTCAGGGAAACGCAGTATTTT
CVRSFFRETQYF
>.|TRBV6-5|TRBJ2-1|.
TGTGCCAGCACCCCGACAGGGGAGGGTGACAATGAGCAGTTCTTC
CASTPTGEGDNEQFF
>.|TRBV5-1|TRBJ2-5|.
TGCGCCAGCAGCTTGGACCTGACTAGCCAAGAGACCCAGTACTTC
CASSLDLTSQETQYF
>.|TRBV6-1|TRBJ1-1|TRBD1
TGTGCCAGCAGGGTGGCAGGGGGTTTGAACACTGAAGCTTTCTTT
CASRVAGGLNTEAFF
>.|TRBV5-8|TRBJ1-1|TRBD1
TGTGCCAGCAGCCCAGTAGACAGGGGATGGGACACTGAAGCTTTCTTT
CASSPVDRGWDTEAFF
>.|TRBV5-1|TRBJ2-2|TRBD2
TGCGCCAGCAGCTTGGGAGGGAGGGACGCCGGGGAGCTGTTTTTT
CASSLGGRDAGELFF
>.|TRBV11-2|TRBJ1-2|TRBD1
TGTGCCAGCCGAAAAAACAGGGGTAACTATGGCTACACCTTC
CASRKNRGNYGYTF
>.|TRBV6-5|TRBJ2-1|.
TGTGCCAGCAGTTACACGGGGTCTTCCTACAATGAGCAGTTCTTC
CASSYTGSSYNEQFF
>.|TRBV7-9|TRBJ2-1|TRBD2
TGTGCCAGCAGCCCGGGACTAGCGGTCGGTAGAAATGAGCAGTTCTTC
CASSPGLAVGRNEQFF
>once|TRBV29-1|TRBJ2-7|TRBD2
TGCAGCGTTGAGGAGAGGGGACTAGCGGGGGAGCAGTACTTC
CSVEERGLAGEQYF
>once|TRBV18|TRBJ1-6|.
TGTGCCAGCTCACCACCGTCAACCAGGGGATATTCACCCCTCCACTTT
CASSPPSTRGYSPLHF
>few|TRBV5-4|TRBJ1-1|TRBD1
TGTGCCAGCAGCTTGGATAGGGACAGCCTCGAAGCTTTCTTT
CASSLDRDSLEAFF
>once|TRBV10-3|TRBJ1-2|.
TGTGCCATCAGTGAGTCATCCGCCAGACCGCTAGCTAACTATGGCTACACCTTC
CAISESSARPLANYGYTF
>.|TRBV28|TRBJ2-7|TRBD1
TGTGCCAGCAGTAATGCGTGGGACAGGGAGGTTGACGAGCAGTACTTC
CASSNAWDREVDEQYF
>.|TRBV7-8|TRBJ2-5|TRBD2
TGTGCCAGCAGCCTCAAGACTAGCTATGGGGGGACCCAGTACTTC
CASSLKTSYGGTQYF
>.|TRBV5-1|TRBJ2-3|TRBD2
TGCGCCAGCAGCTTGCAAGCTAGCGGGGTACCGACGCAGTATTTT
CASSLQASGVPTQYF
>.|TRBV6-1|TRBJ2-1|TRBD1
TGTGCCAGCAGTGCTCGGACAGGGTGGAATTGGGTGCAGTTCTTC
CASSARTGWNWVQFF
>.|TRBV10-3|TRBJ1-4|.
TGTGCCATCAGTGAGTCGGGAGAGAATGAAAAACTGTTTTTT
CAISESGENEKLFF
>.|TRBV6-6|TRBJ1-5|TRBD1
TGTGCCAGCAGTTACCGGGACAGCCCGCAGCCCCAGCATTTT
CASSYRDSPQPQHF
>.|TRBV9|TRBJ2-3|TRBD1
TGTGCCAGCAGCTCACACTTCCGAGGGGGCCTGGATACGCAGTATTTT
CASSSHFRGGLDTQYF
>.|TRBV27|TRBJ2-1|TRBD1
TGTGCCAGCAGTTCCCCTAGGCCCGGGACAGGGGAGAATGAGCAGTTCTTC
CASSSPRPGTGENEQFF
>.|TRBV10-3|TRBJ2-7|.
TGTGCCATCAGTGCCAAACAGGTCTTATCCTACGAGCAGTACTTC
CAISAKQVLSYEQYF
>once|TRBV7-6|TRBJ1-5|.
TGTGCCAGCAGACCCGGACATAAATTACATTTT
CASRPGHKLHF
>.|TRBV30|TRBJ2-7|TRBD2
TGTGCCTGGAGCACGCGGGGACTAGCCTACGAGCAGTACTTC
CAWSTRGLAYEQYF
>.|TRBV5-5|TRBJ2-7|TRBD2
TGTGCCAGCAGCTTGGTTCCGGGAGGGGTCTCCTACGAGCAGTACTTC
CASSLVPGGVSYEQYF
>.|TRBV19|TRBJ2-7|TRBD1
TGTGCCAGTAGGAAACAGGGGGAGTCCTACGAGCAGTACTTC
CASRKQGESYEQYF
>.|TRBV27|TRBJ2-1|.
TGTGCCAGCAGTTTAGGAGGGCCCTACAATGAGCAGTTCTTC
CASSLGGPYNEQFF
>.|TRBV18|TRBJ1-4|.
TGTGCCAGCTCACCATCGATCGGGTTACAAAATGAAAAACTGTTTTTT
CASSPSIGLQNEKLFF
>.|TRBV6-5|TRBJ1-4|TRBD1
TGTGCCAGCAGTTCCCTGATGGGGACAGGGGGTGAAAAACTGTTTTTT
CASSSLMGTGGEKLFF
>.|TRBV6-5|TRBJ2-2|TRBD2
TGTGCCAGCAGTTCCCCGGGACTACCGAACACCGGGGAGCTGTTTTTT
CASSSPGLPNTGELFF
>.|TRBV19|TRBJ1-2|.
TGTGCCAGTACCTCGCACAGGGAAGGATTTTATGGCTACACCTTC
CASTSHREGFYGYTF
>.|TRBV27|TRBJ1-1|TRBD1
TGTGCCAGCAGTTGGGGGACAGGAATGAACACTGAAGCTTTCTTT
CASSWGTGMNTEAFF
>once|TRBV29-1|TRBJ1-4|.
TGCAGCGTCCAAAGGGGGTGGTCTGAAAAACTGTTTTTT
CSVQRGWSEKLFF
>.|TRBV7-9|TRBJ1-6|TRBD1
TGTGCCAGCAGCTATTACAGGGGGAGGGGTTCACCCCTCCACTTT
CASSYYRGRGSPLHF
>.|TRBV4-2|TRBJ1-1|.
TGTGCCAGCAGCCAAGAGGTCTTCAGGGTGGACACTGAAGCTTTCTTT
CASSQEVFRVDTEAFF
>.|TRBV10-3|TRBJ2-7|.
TGTGCCATCAGTGAGGCGGTGGAGCTACGGTCCCACGAGCAGTACTTC
CAISEAVELRSHEQYF
>.|TRBV29-1|TRBJ2-1|TRBD2
TGCAGCGTTGGAGTTGTGGGGTTTTCGAGCGGGACCTACAATGAGCAGTTCTTC
CSVGVVGFSSGTYNEQFF
>few|TRBV5-4|TRBJ2-5|.
TGTGCCAGCAGCTCCAGGGCCGGCCAAGAGACCCAGTACTTC
CASSSRAGQETQYF
>.|TRBV19|TRBJ2-5|TRBD1
TGTGCCAGTTCCTTCGGGACAGAGTACCAAGAGACCCAGTACTTC
CASSFGTEYQETQYF
>.|TRBV5-4|TRBJ2-5|.
TGTGCCAGCAGCTTGGTACAAAAAGAGACCCAGTACTTC
CASSLVQKETQYF
>.|TRBV6-1|TRBJ1-3|.
TGTGCCAGCAGTGCCGGACAGCTCAACTCTGGAAACACCATATATTTT
CASSAGQLNSGNTIYF
>.|TRBV28|TRBJ2-6|TRBD1
TGTGCCAGCAGTAAACAGGGGTCTGGGGCCAACGTCCTGACTTTC
CASSKQGSGANVLTF
>once|TRBV2|TRBJ2-4|.
TGTGCCAGCAGTCCCGACAGAATTCCGAGAGTCAAAAACATTCAGTACTTC
CASSPDRIPRVKNIQYF
>.|TRBV7-9|TRBJ1-5|.
TGTGCCAGCAGCTTAGACAGTAGCAATCAGCCCCAGCATTTT
CASSLDSSNQPQHF
>.|TRBV6-5|TRBJ2-2|TRBD2
TGTGCCAGCAGTTTACTAGCGGGAGAGAACACCGGGGAGCTGTTTTTT
CASSLLAGENTGELFF
>.|TRBV5-6|TRBJ1-4|.
TGTGCCAGCAGCTTTGTTGAGGGACTTGGTAATGAAAAACTGTTTTTT
CASSFVEGLGNEKLFF
>once|TRBV10-2|TRBJ2-1|.
TGCGCCAGCGGATCCACAGGGAACAATGAGCAGTTCTTC
CASGSTGNNEQFF